The rows below give T cell receptor beta chains drawn from one sample of a study of blood T cell repertoires in COVID-19. Method: immunoSEQ multiplex PCR; TCRdb's copy keeps in-frame clones and lacks some. The table lists roughly 200,000 clones, around 80% of them singletons. Material for sequencing was peripheral blood. Every receptor here comes from a man between 35 and 55 years old with active or convalescent COVID-19. Both conserved end residues are part of each CDR3. Fields, in order: D gene, clone size, J gene, V gene, CDR3 protein, CDR3 DNA. A D gene is named only where the DNA matches it firmly. Clone size is shown for a subset of rows, as once, few, many or a class of expanded clone.

.,.,TRBJ2-2,TRBV7-9,CASSPNYPDRNTGELFF,TGTGCCAGCAGCCCGAATTACCCTGACAGAAACACCGGGGAGCTGTTTTTT
.,.,TRBJ2-1,TRBV27,CASRSLQGWNEQFF,TGTGCCAGCAGGAGCTTACAGGGTTGGAATGAGCAGTTCTTC
.,.,TRBJ1-5,TRBV30,CAWAGHPNQPQHF,TGTGCCTGGGCGGGACACCCTAATCAGCCCCAGCATTTT
.,.,TRBJ1-1,TRBV28,CARRGSSRAFF,TGTGCCAGACGAGGGAGTTCGCGCGCTTTCTTT
TRBD1,.,TRBJ2-6,TRBV10-3,CAIRGEAGQGAALGSGANVLTF,TGTGCCATCAGAGGAGAAGCTGGACAGGGGGCTGCCCTGGGCTCTGGGGCCAACGTCCTGACTTTC
TRBD1,once,TRBJ1-4,TRBV30,CAWNRGQGEKLFF,TGTGCCTGGAACAGGGGACAGGGGGAAAAACTGTTTTTT
TRBD1,.,TRBJ2-1,TRBV19,CASSDLGQASYNEQFF,TGTGCCAGTAGTGACCTGGGACAGGCCTCCTACAATGAGCAGTTCTTC
.,many,TRBJ2-7,TRBV5-6,CASSRGTAQFYEQYF,TGTGCCAGCAGCAGAGGGACTGCCCAGTTTTACGAGCAGTACTTC
TRBD2,.,TRBJ2-3,TRBV5-6,CASSSPGRGSTDTQYF,TGTGCCAGCAGCTCGCCCGGGAGGGGTAGCACAGATACGCAGTATTTT
TRBD2,.,TRBJ2-3,TRBV5-4,CASSLGGTSRDTQYF,TGTGCCAGCAGCTTGGGAGGGACTAGCAGAGATACGCAGTATTTT
.,.,TRBJ1-5,TRBV19,CASSIGTPKGNQPQHF,TGTGCCAGTAGTATAGGGACACCGAAGGGCAATCAGCCCCAGCATTTT
TRBD1,.,TRBJ2-2,TRBV9,CASSATGQGLGGELFF,TGTGCCAGCAGCGCGACCGGACAGGGATTAGGCGGGGAGCTGTTTTTT
.,.,TRBJ2-7,TRBV19,CASSIEAGNSYEQYF,TGTGCCAGTAGTATAGAGGCAGGGAATAGCTACGAGCAGTACTTC
TRBD1,.,TRBJ1-2,TRBV5-1,CASSPDRGVYGYTF,TGCGCCAGCAGCCCGGACAGGGGAGTGTACGGCTACACCTTC
.,few,TRBJ2-7,TRBV4-1,CASSQDPPTRDEQYF,TGCGCCAGCAGCCAAGATCCGCCGACCCGGGACGAGCAGTACTTC
TRBD2,.,TRBJ2-2,TRBV6-5,CASSLAGGFTGELFF,TGTGCCAGCAGTCTAGCGGGGGGGTTCACCGGGGAGCTGTTTTTT
TRBD2,.,TRBJ2-6,TRBV30,CAWSSTGGGANVLTF,TGTGCCTGGAGTTCAACGGGGGGTGGGGCCAACGTCCTGACTTTC
.,once,TRBJ2-2,TRBV7-6,CASSFGGGADTGELFF,TGTGCCAGCAGCTTTGGGGGGGGCGCGGACACCGGGGAGCTGTTTTTT
TRBD1,.,TRBJ2-7,TRBV29-1,CSAQGQGTYEQYF,TGCAGCGCCCAAGGACAGGGGACCTACGAGCAGTACTTC
.,.,TRBJ1-4,TRBV29-1,CSVGLTGKLFF,TGCAGCGTTGGGTTAACAGGGAAACTGTTTTTT
TRBD2,.,TRBJ2-3,TRBV7-7,CASSATSGFTDTQYF,TGTGCTAGCAGCGCGACTAGCGGTTTCACAGATACGCAGTATTTT
TRBD2,few,TRBJ2-7,TRBV7-2,CASSSLAGRSYEQYF,TGTGCCAGCAGCTCCCTAGCGGGTCGCTCCTACGAGCAGTACTTC
.,.,TRBJ1-1,TRBV7-9,CASSPYRVTEAFF,TGTGCCAGCAGCCCCTACAGGGTCACTGAAGCTTTCTTT
.,few,TRBJ2-7,TRBV2,CASARAYEQYF,TGTGCCAGCGCCCGCGCCTACGAGCAGTACTTC
TRBD2,.,TRBJ2-7,TRBV9,CASSHGLAGGDYEQYF,TGTGCCAGCAGCCACGGACTAGCGGGAGGGGACTACGAGCAGTACTTC
TRBD1,.,TRBJ2-1,TRBV9,CASSVDAGGSHNEQFF,TGTGCCAGCAGCGTAGACGCAGGGGGCTCCCACAATGAGCAGTTCTTC
.,.,TRBJ1-2,TRBV18,CASSPPGRREWGYTF,TGTGCCAGCTCACCACCGGGACGGCGGGAGTGGGGCTACACCTTC